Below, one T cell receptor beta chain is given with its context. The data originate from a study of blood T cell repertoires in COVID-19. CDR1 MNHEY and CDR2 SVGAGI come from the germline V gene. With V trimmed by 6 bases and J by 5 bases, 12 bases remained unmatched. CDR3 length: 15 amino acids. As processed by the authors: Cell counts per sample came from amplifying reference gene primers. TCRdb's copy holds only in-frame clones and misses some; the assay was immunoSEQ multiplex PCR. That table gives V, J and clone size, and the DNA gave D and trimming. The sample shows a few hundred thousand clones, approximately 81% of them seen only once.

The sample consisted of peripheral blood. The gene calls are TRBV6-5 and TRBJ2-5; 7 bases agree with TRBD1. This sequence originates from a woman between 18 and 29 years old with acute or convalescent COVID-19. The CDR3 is CASRTGPLFVETQYF. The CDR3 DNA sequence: TGTGCCAGCAGGACAGGGCCCCTCTTTGTGGAGACCCAGTACTTC.